The rows below give T cell receptor beta chains drawn from one sample of a study of blood T cell repertoires in COVID-19. Method: immunoSEQ multiplex PCR; TCRdb's copy keeps in-frame clones and lacks some. The data hold about 190,000 clones, with 70% to 80% observed a single time. Sequenced input: peripheral blood. All receptors come from a woman aged 50 to 65 with acute or convalescent COVID-19. The CDR3 runs from the conserved cysteine through the conserved F or W. D genes are given only for firm matches. The size entry is marked missing in some rows and otherwise reads once, few, many or a size class.

v_call,d_call,clone_size,j_call,cdr3_aa,cdr3_nt
TRBV3-1/TRBV3-2,TRBD1,-,TRBJ1-1,CASSSRQGTPNTEAFF,TGTGCCAGCAGCTCCCGACAGGGGACCCCGAACACTGAAGCTTTCTTT
TRBV5-6,-,few,TRBJ1-1,CASSVDGRSREAFF,TGTGCCAGCAGCGTGGACGGGAGAAGCCGTGAAGCTTTCTTT
TRBV28,TRBD2,-,TRBJ2-1,CASSWGLAGNEQFF,TGTGCCAGCAGCTGGGGGTTAGCGGGCAATGAGCAGTTCTTC
TRBV5-1,TRBD1,few,TRBJ1-2,CASSSDRDYGYTF,TGCGCCAGCAGCTCGGACAGGGACTATGGCTACACCTTC
TRBV7-2,TRBD2,-,TRBJ2-1,CASSSGDPRGSYNEQFF,TGTGCCAGCAGCTCCGGGGACCCGCGGGGGTCCTACAATGAGCAGTTCTTC
TRBV30,-,-,TRBJ1-2,CAWSVGGTLYGYTF,TGCGCCTGGAGTGTCGGGGGGACCCTCTATGGCTACACCTTC
TRBV5-6,-,few,TRBJ1-2,CASSPYPNNYGYTF,TGTGCCAGCAGCCCCTACCCAAATAACTATGGCTACACCTTC
TRBV19,TRBD1,-,TRBJ2-7,CASRELGTAYEQYF,TGTGCCAGTAGGGAACTAGGGACAGCCTACGAGCAGTACTTC
TRBV4-2,TRBD1,-,TRBJ1-2,CASSQGTGSYGYTF,TGTGCCAGCAGCCAAGGGACAGGGAGTTATGGCTACACCTTC
TRBV5-1,-,-,TRBJ1-3,CASSSLPGNTIYF,TGCGCCAGCAGCTCCCTCCCGGGAAACACCATATATTTT
TRBV6-5,TRBD1,-,TRBJ1-5,CASRGTGEQPQHF,TGTGCCAGCAGGGGGACAGGGGAACAGCCCCAGCATTTT
TRBV11-2,TRBD1,few,TRBJ1-1,CASRPGQGGNTEAFF,TGTGCCAGCAGACCTGGACAGGGTGGAAACACTGAAGCTTTCTTT
TRBV6-6,-,few,TRBJ2-7,CASSYVKNYEQYF,TGTGCCAGCAGTTACGTCAAAAATTACGAGCAGTACTTC
TRBV19,-,-,TRBJ1-2,CASSIGTAGKYGYTF,TGTGCCAGTAGTATAGGGACAGCCGGGAAATATGGCTACACCTTC
TRBV5-1,-,-,TRBJ2-5,CASSLVGGMETQYF,TGCGCCAGCAGCTTGGTGGGGGGTATGGAGACCCAGTACTTC
TRBV7-2,-,-,TRBJ1-5,CASSLPSLSNQPQHF,TGTGCCAGCAGCTTACCGTCGTTGAGCAATCAGCCCCAGCATTTT
TRBV7-2,-,-,TRBJ2-7,CASSLAPGLDEQYF,TGTGCCAGCAGCTTAGCTCCAGGACTTGACGAGCAGTACTTC
TRBV7-2,-,-,TRBJ1-2,CASSAGDRLFYGYTF,TGTGCCAGCAGCGCCGGAGACAGGCTCTTCTATGGCTACACCTTC
TRBV11-2,TRBD2,-,TRBJ2-3,CASSSISGRGTDTQYF,TGTGCCAGCAGCTCGATTAGCGGGAGAGGGACAGATACGCAGTATTTT
TRBV7-2,TRBD1,-,TRBJ2-1,CASSLDAGGLREQFF,TGTGCCAGCAGCTTAGATGCAGGGGGCCTAAGGGAGCAGTTCTTC
TRBV21-1,-,-,TRBJ1-6,CASLEGRVNSPLHF,TGTGCCAGCTTGGAGGGGAGGGTTAATTCACCCCTCCACTTT
TRBV11-3,TRBD2,-,TRBJ2-7,CASSLEASGPYEQYF,TGTGCCAGCAGCTTAGAGGCTAGCGGGCCCTACGAGCAGTACTTC
TRBV19,TRBD1,few,TRBJ1-5,CATDRGSNQPQHF,TGTGCCACCGACAGGGGTAGTAATCAGCCCCAGCATTTT
TRBV4-1,-,-,TRBJ1-3,CASSRSGDLAGNTIYF,TGCGCCAGCAGCCGCTCCGGGGATTTAGCCGGAAACACCATATATTTT
TRBV4-1,TRBD1,-,TRBJ2-7,CASSQDVGQGYEQYF,TGCGCCAGCAGCCAAGATGTTGGACAGGGTTATGAGCAGTACTTC
TRBV5-4,-,-,TRBJ1-1,CASSGKDSLNTEAFF,TGTGCCAGCAGCGGGAAGGACAGCTTGAACACTGAAGCTTTCTTT
TRBV27,-,-,TRBJ2-7,CASSLSGGNEQYF,TGTGCCAGCAGTTTATCGGGGGGTAACGAGCAGTACTTC